This TCR beta chain was recovered during a study of blood T cell repertoires in COVID-19. Study background: Whether acute or convalescent, the COVID-19 samples came from the United States, Italy and Spain. T cells, B-cell-depleted T cells, or PBMCs provided the cDNA or gDNA that served as material.

Per the germline V gene, CDR1 is MNHEY and CDR2 is SVGEGT. The length of the CDR3 is 15 residues. V shed 5 bases and J 2 bases; nucleotides not matched to a gene: 8. The table came from immunoSEQ multiplex PCR; TCRdb's copy has only in-frame clones and leaves some out. The top ten clones hold 1.4% of a sample with tens of thousands of clones, approximately 90% of them seen once. The TCR comes from a man in his sixties with acute or convalescent COVID-19. This chain links TRBV6-2 or TRBV6-3 with TRBJ2-7, with 8 bases fitting TRBD1. The sequenced sample consisted of peripheral blood. This CDR3 reads CASSNPGQVTYEQYF. CDR3 nucleotide sequence: TGTGCCAGCAGTAACCCGGGACAGGTGACCTACGAGCAGTACTTC.